Below, one TCR beta chain is given with its context. In TCRdb, the 5' RACE reads were re-called with MiXCR into one record per CDR3 protein. The sample has more than 400,000 distinct CDR3 sequences, roughly 18% seen once; the top ten hold approximately 13%. V lost 2 bases and J lost 4; bases outside the gene matches: 6. The CDR3 runs 15 residues. Germline CDR1 is SEHNR and CDR2 is FQNEAQ (reference sequence). These data are taken from a study of T-cell memory formation after mild COVID-19. In the study overall: Clustering of TCRs was largely donor specific.

The chain links TRBV7-9 to TRBJ1-1; 8 bases fit TRBD1. Material: PBMCs or a T cell subset sorted from them (not recorded which). The sequence derives from an adult woman who had mild COVID-19 (a few samples of this study predate the infection). Cell type and time point are not known. CDR3 region: CASSLTGTGSTEAFF. The CDR3 region has the DNA TGTGCCAGCAGCTTAACCGGGACAGGTAGCACTGAAGCTTTCTTT.